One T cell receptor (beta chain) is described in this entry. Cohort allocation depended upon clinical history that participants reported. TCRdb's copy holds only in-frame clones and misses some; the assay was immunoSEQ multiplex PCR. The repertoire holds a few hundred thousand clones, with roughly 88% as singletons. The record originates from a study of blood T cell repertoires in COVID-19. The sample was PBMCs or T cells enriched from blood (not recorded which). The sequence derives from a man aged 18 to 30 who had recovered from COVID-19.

The CDR3 region has the DNA TGTGCCAGCAGTGAGTTTGGGGGGGACGAGCAGTACTTC. Amino acid sequence: CASSEFGGDEQYF. The chain has TRBV2 and TRBJ2-7; TRBD2 aligns across 7 bases. Germline CDR1 and CDR2: SNHLY and FYNNEI. CDR3 length equals 13 residues. V was clipped by 3 bases and J by 5 bases; unmatched bases: 4.